This TCR beta chain came from a study of blood T cell repertoires in COVID-19. This table comes from immunoSEQ multiplex PCR, and its TCRdb copy is limited to in-frame clones, with some not included. The sample yields about 58,000 clones, 89% seen once. Trimming cost V 1 base and J 15 bases, with 15 bases left between them. The germline gives CDR1 SGHTA, CDR2 FQGNSA. CDR3 size: 13 residues. The receptor's source is a woman in her sixties or seventies with active COVID-19. The sequenced material came from peripheral blood. The V call is TRBV7-2, the J call TRBJ1-4; TRBD1 might be the D (5 bases). The CDR3: CASSLGGVNRVFF. In DNA, the CDR3 is TGTGCCAGCAGCTTAGGGGGGGTGAACCGGGTGTTTTTT.